The 4 T cell receptor beta chains below all came from one sample that was sequenced in a study of blood T cell repertoires in COVID-19. Using immunoSEQ multiplex PCR, the repertoire was profiled, and TCRdb retains in-frame clones only, with some absent. The table shows under 20,000 clones, with 70% to 90% occurring only once. Sequences were obtained from peripheral blood. Source of these receptors: a human donor with active COVID-19. The donor label of this sample is uncertain.

This chain uses TRBV6-5 with TRBJ1-5, with D unclear. The CDR3 length is 14 residues. The germline CDR1 and CDR2 sequences are MNHEY and SVGAGI. Trimming took 6 bases from V and 6 from J, leaving 15 bases between them. The CDR3 DNA follows: TGTGCCAGCAGCAGAGGACGGGGAAGTCAGCCCCAGCATTTT. Protein: CASSRGRGSQPQHF.

The chain carries TRBV18 and TRBJ2-5; no clear D. The CDR3 has 12 amino acids. The V and J ends lost 4 bases and 0 bases respectively, with 3 bases between them. Germline CDR1 is KGHSH and CDR2 is LQKENI. DNA for the CDR3: TGTGCCAGCTCACTAAACCAAGAGACCCAGTACTTC. Translated, it gives CASSLNQETQYF. The full variable domain, in which reference TRBV18 and TRBJ2-5 provide the parts outside the CDR3, is NAGVMQNPRHLVRRRGQEARLRCSPMKGHSHVYWYRQLPEEGLKFMVYLQKENIIDESGMPKERFSAEFPKEGPSILRIQQVVRGDSAAYFCASSLNQETQYFGPGTRLLVL.

V gene TRBV4-2 combines with J gene TRBJ2-7; 9 nucleotides match TRBD2. Germline lookup yields CDR1 LGHNA and CDR2 YNFKEQ. CDR3 size: 15 residues. J lost 9 bases, V lost 4 bases, and 13 bases had no gene match. The CDR3 here is CASSPSRSGGSAQYF. CDR3 DNA: TGTGCCAGCAGCCCGAGCAGAAGCGGGGGGTCGGCGCAGTACTTC.

The chain carries TRBV6-5 and TRBJ1-1, with D possibly TRBD1 on 6 matching bases. The CDR3 is 13 amino acids. The V end was cut by 6 bases, the J end by 5 bases, with 13 bases between. Germline values: CDR1 MNHEY, CDR2 SVGAGI. In DNA, the CDR3 is TGTGCCAGCAGACAGGGCAGTGGGACTGAAGCTTTCTTT. Translated: CASRQGSGTEAFF.